A selection of T cell receptor beta chains follows, all from one sample in a study of blood T cell repertoires in COVID-19. Some clones are missing from TCRdb's copy, which holds only in-frame ones; the method was immunoSEQ multiplex PCR. This table has about 240,000 clones, approximately 82% appearing once. Sequencing was done on a sample of peripheral blood. The receptor set was obtained from a woman between 18 and 29 years old with acute or convalescent COVID-19. Each CDR3 is given with its conserved first and last residue. D genes are given only for firm matches. A clone size is listed for some rows: how often the clone was seen (once, few, many), or a class if it is expanded.

V	J	D	size	DNA	CDR3
TRBV6-1	TRBJ2-3	TRBD2	.	TGTGCCAGCAGTGAAGAGGTTAGCGGGACCTTGGTGCAGTATTTT	CASSEEVSGTLVQYF
TRBV28	TRBJ2-2	TRBD2	.	TGTGCCAGCAGTTTTCCCCTAGCGGGAGCCCACACCGGGGAGCTGTTTTTT	CASSFPLAGAHTGELFF
TRBV27	TRBJ1-5	.	.	TGTGCCAGCAGCAACTGGGGAGGGCGGAACAATCAGCCCCAGCATTTT	CASSNWGGRNNQPQHF
TRBV29-1	TRBJ1-3	.	once	TGCAGCGGCCTACTGACGGACAGATCTGGAAACACCATATATTTT	CSGLLTDRSGNTIYF
TRBV15	TRBJ1-4	.	.	TGTGCCACCAGCAGAGACAGGGCAAATGAAAAACTGTTTTTT	CATSRDRANEKLFF
TRBV11-2	TRBJ2-5	TRBD2	.	TGTGCCAGCAGCTTCACGAGCGGGAGGGGGGAGACCCAGTACTTC	CASSFTSGRGETQYF
TRBV29-1	TRBJ2-3	.	.	TGCAGCGTGCGACCGGGACTGCACACAGATACGCAGTATTTT	CSVRPGLHTDTQYF
TRBV6-5	TRBJ1-2	.	.	TGTGCCAGCAAGACAGCCCATAACTATGGCTACACCTTC	CASKTAHNYGYTF
TRBV7-9	TRBJ2-7	.	.	TGTGCCAGCAGTCCCGGGACTCCCTACGAGCAGTACTTC	CASSPGTPYEQYF
TRBV5-4	TRBJ1-5	.	.	TGTGCCAGCAGCTTGGGCGGGGCGGGCGAGCCCCAGCATTTT	CASSLGGAGEPQHF
TRBV7-2	TRBJ1-5	.	.	TGTGCCAGCAGCTTACACGGGTACGGGGATCAGCCCCAGCATTTT	CASSLHGYGDQPQHF
TRBV19	TRBJ2-4	.	once	TGTGCCAGTAGTATAGTGGCCCAAAACATTCAGTACTTC	CASSIVAQNIQYF
TRBV29-1	TRBJ1-2	TRBD1	.	TGCAGCGTTGAGGGGACAGTAAACTATGGCTACACCTTC	CSVEGTVNYGYTF
TRBV29-1	TRBJ2-7	.	.	TGCAGCGTTGAAGGGACGGGGTCGCAAAACTACGAGCAGTACTTC	CSVEGTGSQNYEQYF
TRBV11-2	TRBJ2-2	.	.	TGTGCCAGCAGCCCTGTCCCCGGGGAGCTGTTTTTT	CASSPVPGELFF
TRBV4-3	TRBJ2-1	.	.	TGCGCCAGCAGCCAAGATCTAGCTGGAGAAGGGAATGAGCAGTTCTTC	CASSQDLAGEGNEQFF
TRBV4-1	TRBJ1-1	TRBD1	.	TGCGCCAGCAGCCAAGAAGGACAGGGGAGGGAAGCTTTCTTT	CASSQEGQGREAFF
TRBV6-6	TRBJ1-5	TRBD1	.	TGTGCCAGCAGCCGATCCGGGACAGGGAATCAGCCCCAGCATTTT	CASSRSGTGNQPQHF
TRBV18	TRBJ1-5	.	.	TGTGCCAGCTCACCGGGACAAGTGCAAAATCAGCCCCAGCATTTT	CASSPGQVQNQPQHF
TRBV5-6	TRBJ1-5	.	.	TGTGCCAGCAGCGGGGCAGACAGGCCTAATCAGCCCCAGCATTTT	CASSGADRPNQPQHF
TRBV10-3	TRBJ1-6	.	.	TGTGCCATCAGTGAGTCCATTTCACCCCTCCACTTT	CAISESISPLHF
TRBV30	TRBJ2-1	TRBD2	.	TGTGCCTGGAGTATTGGGAGGGGTGGTTTCTTC	CAWSIGRGGFF
TRBV9	TRBJ1-1	.	.	TGTGCCAGCAGCCCTCTGTGGTCTGGGGGCGGGACTGAAGCTTTCTTT	CASSPLWSGGGTEAFF
TRBV6-4	TRBJ2-3	TRBD2	.	TGTGCCAGCAGTGACTCTGCGGGGGGCCCTACAGATACGCAGTATTTT	CASSDSAGGPTDTQYF
TRBV20-1	TRBJ1-2	.	.	TGCAGTGCAAACACCTATGGCTACACCTTC	CSANTYGYTF
TRBV28	TRBJ1-2	TRBD1	.	TGTGCCAGCAGTTCGGACAGGCTTTTCCTTGGCTACACCTTC	CASSSDRLFLGYTF
TRBV28	TRBJ1-2	TRBD1	.	TGTGCCAGCAGTTTAGTCTCTAGGACAGGGGTGAACTATGGCTACACCTTC	CASSLVSRTGVNYGYTF
TRBV6-6	TRBJ2-7	TRBD2	.	TGTGCCAGCAGCCGCGGACTAGCGGGAGGGAGGTACGAGCAGTACTTC	CASSRGLAGGRYEQYF
TRBV6-6	TRBJ1-5	TRBD1	.	TGTGCCAGCAGCCCCGGACAGGGAGGACTCAATCAGCCCCAGCATTTT	CASSPGQGGLNQPQHF
TRBV28	TRBJ1-5	TRBD1	.	TGTGCCAGCAGTCCCCCCGACAGGGGCCCTCGTGGGCCCCAGCATTTT	CASSPPDRGPRGPQHF
TRBV2	TRBJ1-2	TRBD1	.	TGTGCCAGCACCGAAGGGCACACGTCAGGGGGTGGCTACACCTTC	CASTEGHTSGGGYTF
TRBV19	TRBJ2-1	.	.	TGTGCCAGTACCGGGGGGCTATGGAGGGAGGGCCGGGGCAATGAGCAGTTCTTC	CASTGGLWREGRGNEQFF
TRBV12-3/TRBV12-4	TRBJ2-1	.	.	TGTGCCAGCAGTACCGGGAGCTACAATGAGCAGTTCTTC	CASSTGSYNEQFF
TRBV28	TRBJ2-7	TRBD2	.	TGTGCCAGCAGTTTGGGACTAGCGGGGACCTACGAGCAGTACTTC	CASSLGLAGTYEQYF
TRBV5-1	TRBJ1-5	.	.	TGCGCCAGCAGCTTGGAGCAGGCCGGGCCCCAGCATTTT	CASSLEQAGPQHF
TRBV5-5	TRBJ2-1	TRBD1	few	TGTGCCAGCAGCCCGCGACAGGGGAGGTCGAGTGAGCAGTTCTTC	CASSPRQGRSSEQFF
TRBV29-1	TRBJ1-1	.	.	TGCAGCGTGTACGCCGACAGTAACACTGAAGCTTTCTTT	CSVYADSNTEAFF
TRBV19	TRBJ2-1	TRBD1	.	TGTGCCAGTAGTACGCCAGGGGGATATCAGGGCTACAATGAGCAGTTCTTC	CASSTPGGYQGYNEQFF
TRBV7-9	TRBJ1-1	.	few	TGTGCCAGCAGCGGCCGGGGGGAAGCTTTCTTT	CASSGRGEAFF
TRBV6-4	TRBJ2-1	.	.	TGTGCCAGCGGGCGGGCTAGCTTAAATGAGCAGTTCTTC	CASGRASLNEQFF
TRBV6-5	TRBJ1-1	.	.	TGTGCCAGCAGTTACCAAACACTGAACACTGAAGCTTTCTTT	CASSYQTLNTEAFF
TRBV29-1	TRBJ1-2	.	.	TGCAGCGTAAAAGGGGGGGGTATCTATGGCTACACCTTC	CSVKGGGIYGYTF
TRBV28	TRBJ2-7	.	.	TGTGCCAGCAGTTTGGAGGTCAGCGCTTTCTACGAGCAGTACTTC	CASSLEVSAFYEQYF
TRBV7-2	TRBJ2-3	TRBD2	.	TGTGCCAGCAGCTTAAGCGGGAGTGGTATAGGTACGCAGTATTTT	CASSLSGSGIGTQYF